The entry below gives a single TCR beta chain sequence along with its context. The data were produced by immunoSEQ multiplex PCR, yet TCRdb's version contains in-frame clones alone and is incomplete. The sample yields approximately 50,000 clones, approximately 78% seen once. The entry originates in a study of PD-L1 blockade in urothelial cancer. Study information: When patients started atezolizumab around 2014, it was given at 1,200 mg intravenously every 3 weeks. A median blood sample held approximately 140,000 T cells and approximately 83,000 unique TCRs.

The V end lost 0 bases, the J end lost 8 bases, and 11 bases lay between the germline ends. Germline CDR1 SGDLS, CDR2 YYNGEE. This CDR3 spans 13 amino acids. Time point denoted: pretreatment peripheral blood. Patients were diagnosed with urothelial carcinoma, either locally advanced or metastatic. Pretreatment and on-treatment samples were taken, numbering 1 to 8 per patient. V is TRBV9 and J is TRBJ1-1, with D possibly TRBD1 on 5 matching bases. The material sequenced was PBMCs, taken around atezolizumab (anti-PD-L1) treatment. The clonotype was recovered from a man aged 45 to 65 with urothelial cancer. The CDR3 sequence is CASSVGSAGEAFF. The CDR3 nucleotides are TGTGCCAGCAGCGTAGGATCGGCAGGGGAAGCTTTCTTT.